One sample yielded the 9 T cell receptor beta chains listed below, sequenced in a study of shared clonotypes between healthy human individuals. Using immunoSEQ multiplex PCR, the repertoire was profiled, and TCRdb retains in-frame clones only, with some absent. Altogether under 1,900,000 clones are present, approximately 98.5% being singletons, with the ten largest covering 0.36%. Sequences were obtained from naive CD4+ T cells sorted from blood. This sample's subset: CD45RA+ positively selected. The receptors stem from a man aged 30-40 years in good health.

This chain joins TRBV7-8 and TRBJ2-1; weak D call: TRBD2 (6 bases). Between the trimmed V and J ends, which lost 0 bases and 7 bases, there was a span of 16 bases. The CDR3 extends over 16 amino acids. Looked up from germline, CDR1 is SGHVS and CDR2 is FQNEAQ. The CDR3 is CASSLAWTGVYNEQFF. CDR3 coding DNA: TGTGCCAGCAGCTTAGCGTGGACGGGAGTGTATAATGAGCAGTTCTTC.

This sequence joins TRBV19 and TRBJ2-3, with D hard to call. Germline V gene data show CDR1 as LNHDA and CDR2 as SQIVND (reference sequence). Trimming shortened V by 5 bases and J by 8 bases, and 17 bases separated the two germline ends. The CDR3 has 14 residues. The CDR3 is CASSLLTATGTQYF. DNA for the CDR3: TGTGCCAGTAGTCTCCTTACTGCCACGGGTACGCAGTATTTT.

The chain is built from TRBV5-4 and TRBJ2-7, with unresolved D. Trimming took off 4 bases at V and 3 bases at J, with 8 bases between the two ends. There are 12 residues in the CDR3. Germline assignment: CDR1 SGHNT and CDR2 YYREEE (reference sequence). This chain's CDR3 is CASSKGIYEQYF. CDR3 DNA sequence: TGTGCCAGCAGCAAAGGGATCTACGAGCAGTACTTC.

A note on this clone: One end of the junction fails to match germline, which may point to a read error. The chain links TRBV18 to TRBJ1-5, with TRBD1 matching over 10 bases. This CDR3 contains 15 residues. Germline loops: CDR1 KGHSH, CDR2 LQKENI. The CDR3: CASAPGQGSNQPQHF. In DNA, the CDR3 is TGTGCCAGCGCACCGGGACAGGGGAGCAATCAGCCCCAGCATTTT.

The V and J genes are TRBV5-1 and TRBJ1-1, with D unclear. The CDR3 length is 12 residues. V lost 2 bases to trimming and J lost 8 bases, with 10 bases between them. CDR1 and CDR2 from the germline V gene are SGHRS and YFSETQ. In DNA form, the CDR3 reads TGCGCCAGCAGCTTCTTCGGCGGCGAAGCTTTCTTT. Protein sequence: CASSFFGGEAFF.

The chain uses TRBV7-2 and TRBJ2-3, with 11 bases aligning to TRBD2. V lost 2 bases to trimming and J lost 4 bases; unmatched junction nucleotides: 5. This CDR3 contains 16 residues. Per the germline V gene, CDR1 is SGHTA and CDR2 is FQGNSA. The CDR3 sequence: CASSLIAGGPPDTQYF. DNA of the CDR3: TGTGCCAGCAGCTTAATAGCGGGAGGGCCCCCAGATACGCAGTATTTT.

The chain is built from TRBV29-1 and TRBJ2-2; D is uncertain. Germline V gene lookup returns CDR1 SQVTM and CDR2 ANQGSEA. Trimming stripped 4 bases from V and 1 base from J, with 10 bases between. The CDR3 consists of 14 residues. The DNA for the CDR3 is TGCAGCGTTGTTCTCGGATTGAACACCGGGGAGCTGTTTTTT. This gives the protein CSVVLGLNTGELFF.

The rearrangement joins TRBV7-9 to TRBJ2-3, with 14 bases matching TRBD2. V lost 1 base to trimming and J lost 7 bases; unmatched junction nucleotides: 7. Germline values: CDR1 SEHNR, CDR2 FQNEAQ (reference sequence). This CDR3 spans 17 amino acids. For the CDR3, the DNA is TGTGCCAGCAGCTTAGGGGGACTAGCGGGAGATTTACATACGCAGTATTTT. Translation: CASSLGGLAGDLHTQYF.

This clone was counted a single time. The V gene is TRBV2, the J gene TRBJ2-6; D might be TRBD1 or TRBD2, each matching 5 bases. Looked up from germline, CDR1 is SNHLY and CDR2 is FYNNEI. The CDR3 spans 18 residues. Trimming took 2 bases from V and 2 from J, leaving 16 bases between them. Here the CDR3 DNA reads TGTGCCAGCAGTGAATCCCCCGGGGCTCGGGCTGGGGCCAACGTCCTGACTTTC. Translated: CASSESPGARAGANVLTF.